Given below is one TCR beta chain in context. What it binds is unknown. The data originate from a study of cytomegalovirus exposure and HLA in healthy donors. Measured with immunoSEQ multiplex PCR; TCRdb has only the in-frame clones, and not every one. The sample lists some 250,000 clones; around 85% were seen once. The V gene end was trimmed by 0 bases and the J gene end by 6 bases; junction bases not matched to a gene: 6. The germline gives CDR1 LNHNV, CDR2 YYDKDF (reference sequence). This CDR3 contains 16 residues. Overall study results and limits: The study designated 150 or so TCR beta chains cytomegalovirus-associated. Among TCR sequences, most were rare, though some public TCRs appeared in many donors. The authors confirmed in vitro that a few CMV-associated chains were specific for CMV antigens.

This receptor was obtained from a woman aged 25 to 39 in good health and CMV-seropositive. This sequence joins TRBV15 and TRBJ2-1; 9 nucleotides agree with TRBD2. Source material: PBMCs. In DNA, the CDR3 is TGTGCCACCAGCAGAGAGGCTAGCGGGATTGGCAATGAGCAGTTCTTC. Its protein is CATSREASGIGNEQFF. Variable domain in full (rest from reference TRBV15 and TRBJ2-1): DAMVIQNPRYQVTQFGKPVTLSCSQTLNHNVMYWYQQKSSQAPKLLFHYYDKDFNNEADTPDNFQSRRPNTSFCFLDIRSPGLGDTAMYLCATSREASGIGNEQFFGPGTRLTVL.